This note documents a single TCR beta chain sequence. In the authors' methods: Reference gene primer amplification in the assay estimated nucleated cell counts. Using immunoSEQ multiplex PCR, the repertoire was profiled, and TCRdb retains in-frame clones only, with some absent. Clonal size and the V and J genes are those of that table, whereas D and trimming came from the DNA. The sample holds roughly 260,000 clones, less than 85% seen once. The germline V gene encodes CDR1 GTSNPN and CDR2 SVGIG (reference sequence). V was trimmed by 3 bases and J by 3 bases, leaving 17 bases between them. There are 15 residues in the CDR3. The data are from a study of blood T cell repertoires in COVID-19. In the study overall: The study drew acute and convalescent COVID-19 samples from the United States, Italy and Spain. The cDNA or gDNA used as material had been derived from T cells, B-cell-depleted T cells, or PBMCs.

The sequenced material came from peripheral blood. The chain joins TRBV30 to TRBJ2-5; D is possibly TRBD1 (6 bases). The TCR originated in an elderly woman with active or convalescent COVID-19. The CDR3 here is CAWSLELGTKETQYF. In DNA form, the CDR3 reads TGTGCCTGGAGCCTAGAGCTCGGGACAAAAGAGACCCAGTACTTC. Filled out from reference TRBV30 and TRBJ2-5, the complete variable domain reads SQTIHQWPATLVQPVGSPLSLECTVEGTSNPNLYWYRQAAGRGLQLLFYSVGIGQISSEVPQNLSASRPQDRQFILSSKKLLLSDSGFYLCAWSLELGTKETQYFGPGTRLLVL.